This T cell receptor (beta chain) originates from a study of spatial heterogeneity in lung cancer. General study findings and limits: Tumor mutation counts were tracked by expanded intratumoral alpha and beta TCR counts. The recorded estimate of tumor T cell coverage is 7% to 9% for alpha chains and roughly 13% for beta chains.

TCRdb independently ran MiXCR on the 5' RACE reads; one entry per CDR3 protein. Altogether 20,000 to 25,000 distinct CDR3 sequences are present, under 3.5% being singletons, with the ten largest covering 7.7%. With 0 bases removed from V and 3 bases from J, the gap between germline ends came to 6 bases. This CDR3 contains 13 residues. Germline values: CDR1 SQVTM, CDR2 ANQGSEA. Time point here: sample taken at primary tumor resection. There were 72 donors, all of them untreated patients with early-stage non-small cell lung cancer. Unsorted tumor, nontumor lung tissue or cryopreserved PBMC supplied the whole RNA. This clonotype was seen many times. Its antigen is not identified.

The sequencing here drew on lung tumor tissue, taken at surgery. The chain has TRBV29-1 and TRBJ1-5; no definite D call. The sequence derives from a male donor with early-stage non-small cell lung cancer. The chain's CDR3 is CSVEDGYNQPQHF. CDR3 sequence (DNA): TGCAGCGTTGAAGACGGCTACAATCAGCCCCAGCATTTT.